These 26 T cell receptor beta chains were all obtained from the same sample, sequenced in a study of neurological immune-mediated disorders. As to time point: longitudinal time-point 3. TCRdb re-derived calls from the 5' RACE reads in MiXCR, one entry per CDR3 protein. The sample lists 85,000 to 110,000 distinct CDR3 sequences, approximately 10% seen once, with 3.1% in the top ten. The sequenced material came from PBMCs. Receptor source: a female donor with HTLV-1-associated myelopathy (HAM/TSP).

This clonotype appeared many times. This chain connects TRBV20-1 to TRBJ2-7, with 9 bases matching TRBD2. Germline CDR1 and CDR2: DFQATT and SNEGSKA (reference sequence). V gave up 0 bases and J gave up 0 bases; unmatched junction bases: 3. This CDR3 comprises 15 residues. CDR3 nucleotides: TGCAGTGCTAGAGATCTGCGGGGGGGCTCCTACGAGCAGTACTTC. This gives the protein CSARDLRGGSYEQYF.

This clonotype was observed at least ten times. V and J are TRBV28 and TRBJ1-5; TRBD1 matches at 9 bases. The J segment lost 4 bases and the V segment lost 2 bases, leaving 3 bases of the junction unmatched. Looked up from germline, CDR1 is MDHEN and CDR2 is SYDVKM. The CDR3 loop spans 15 amino acids. The CDR3 region is CASSLRDRENQPQHF. CDR3 nucleotides: TGTGCCAGCAGTTTAAGGGACAGGGAAAATCAGCCCCAGCATTTT. The whole variable domain, remainder taken from reference TRBV28 and TRBJ1-5, is DVKVTQSSRYLVKRTGEKVFLECVQDMDHENMFWYRQDPGLGLRLIYFSYDVKMKEKGDIPEGYSVSREKKERFSLILESASTNQTSMYLCASSLRDRENQPQHFGDGTRLSIL.

V and J are TRBV12-3 or TRBV12-4 and TRBJ1-2, with no clear D. The CDR3 totals 12 residues. Trimming cost V 8 bases and J 2 bases, with 9 bases left between them. DNA of the CDR3: TGTGCCAGCTTCGGGCCGAACTATGGCTACACCTTC. This translates into CASFGPNYGYTF.

This clonotype was seen at least ten times. This sequence joins TRBV20-1 and TRBJ1-5, with 7 bases aligning to TRBD1. This CDR3 is 16 amino acids long. Unmatched junction bases numbered 6, after V lost 1 base and J lost 0 bases. Germline CDR1 and CDR2: DFQATT and SNEGSKA (reference sequence). The CDR3 loop reads CSARGDSFYSNQPQHF. The CDR3 DNA reads as TGCAGTGCTAGAGGGGACAGCTTCTATAGCAATCAGCCCCAGCATTTT.

In this sample, this clonotype turned up many times. The chain is built from TRBV6-2 or TRBV6-3 and TRBJ2-3; D not certain. This CDR3 is 15 amino acids long. Trimming pared 4 bases from V and 1 base from J, leaving 12 bases between. The germline V gene encodes CDR1 MNHEY and CDR2 SVGEGT. CDR3 DNA sequence: TGTGCCAGCAGTTCCCCCTCCATGGGCACAGATACGCAGTATTTT. This gives the protein CASSSPSMGTDTQYF.

This clonotype has ten or more counts. The junction departs from germline at one end; a sequencing error may be responsible. V and J are TRBV5-1 and TRBJ2-1; D may correspond to TRBD1 or TRBD2 (5 bases each). This CDR3 has 13 residues. Germline loops: CDR1 SGHRS, CDR2 YFSETQ. Here the CDR3 DNA reads TGTGCCAGCAGCCTGGGGACCGGTAATGAGCAGTTCTTC. Translating gives CASSLGTGNEQFF.

This clonotype was picked up many times. The gene calls are TRBV4-1 and TRBJ2-5; TRBD2 might be the D (6 bases). The CDR3 sequence is 13 residues long. V was shortened by 3 bases and J by 3 bases, with 8 bases between the two germline ends. CDR1 and CDR2 from the germline V gene are MGHRA and YSYEKL. CDR3 amino acids: CASSHRGKETQYF. The DNA of the CDR3 is TGCGCCAGCAGCCACCGGGGGAAAGAGACCCAGTACTTC.

At least ten counts were recorded for this clonotype. The CDR3 reads CATRADANYGYTF. DNA of the CDR3: TGTGCCACCAGGGCAGACGCTAACTATGGCTACACCTTC. The J gene is TRBJ1-2, the V gene TRBV15; no clear D. V was trimmed by 6 bases and J by 0 bases, leaving 8 bases between them. CDR1 and CDR2 from the germline V gene are LNHNV and YYDKDF (reference sequence). The CDR3 consists of 13 residues. The full variable domain, completed using reference TRBV15 and TRBJ1-2, is DAMVIQNPRYQVTQFGKPVTLSCSQTLNHNVMYWYQQKSSQAPKLLFHYYDKDFNNEADTPDNFQSRRPNTSFCFLDIRSPGLGDTAMYLCATRADANYGYTFGSGTRLTVV.

Many counts were recorded for this clonotype. The chain uses TRBV28 and TRBJ1-2, with D unresolved. Germline CDR1 and CDR2: MDHEN and SYDVKM. With 8 bases removed from V and 8 bases from J, the gap between germline ends came to 15 bases. The CDR3 loop spans 12 amino acids. DNA for the CDR3: TGTGCCAGCCTTGGCCGTGGCTGGGGCTACACCTTC. Translating it yields CASLGRGWGYTF.

The table lists this clonotype with many counts. The chain links TRBV28 to TRBJ2-7, with D possibly TRBD2 on 6 matching bases. Looked up from germline, CDR1 is MDHEN and CDR2 is SYDVKM. This CDR3 spans 15 amino acids. The V and J ends lost 8 bases and 6 bases respectively, with 23 bases between them. The DNA for the CDR3 is TGTGCCAGCGATGGCCGGGACTCCAAGTCTCGCGAGCAGTACTTC. Protein: CASDGRDSKSREQYF.

This clonotype was counted many times. V usage is TRBV7-9 and J usage is TRBJ2-3; perhaps D is TRBD1 or TRBD2 (5 bases each). In germline, CDR1 is SEHNR, CDR2 FQNEAQ (reference sequence). Between the trimmed V and J ends, which lost 4 bases and 6 bases, there was a span of 14 bases. The length of the CDR3 is 14 residues. CDR3 protein: CASSSGWDGDTQYF. The DNA for the CDR3 is TGTGCCAGCAGCTCCGGTTGGGACGGGGATACGCAGTATTTT.

There are many counts of this clonotype. V usage is TRBV20-1 and J usage is TRBJ1-6, with TRBD1 as a possible D gene (6 bases). Looked up from germline, CDR1 is DFQATT and CDR2 is SNEGSKA (reference sequence). V was clipped by 6 bases and J by 7 bases, with 16 bases between them. The CDR3 length is 14 residues. CDR3: CSARTVYHNSPLHF. For the CDR3, the DNA is TGCAGTGCAAGGACAGTCTATCACAATTCACCCCTCCACTTT.

This clonotype was detected many times. J is TRBJ2-7 and V is TRBV6-5; possible D gene TRBD1, 5 bases. The length of the CDR3 is 13 residues. Germline V gene data show CDR1 as MNHEY and CDR2 as SVGAGI. Trimming pared 5 bases from V and 4 bases from J, leaving 12 bases between. CDR3 sequence: CASSTTPGYEQYF. The CDR3 region has the DNA TGTGCCAGCAGTACGACTCCAGGGTACGAGCAGTACTTC.

This clonotype was counted at least ten times. This CDR3 reads CASSFGGGQSYEQYF. The CDR3 coding sequence is TGCGCCAGCAGCTTCGGCGGGGGCCAATCCTACGAGCAGTACTTC. The rearrangement uses TRBV5-1 and TRBJ2-7, with D perhaps matching TRBD2 (7 bases). Trimming took off 2 bases at V and 1 base at J, with 13 bases between the two ends. Per the germline V gene, CDR1 is SGHRS and CDR2 is YFSETQ. CDR3 size: 15 residues.

This clonotype was seen repeatedly, ten times or more. The CDR3 sequence is CASSPKLAGNTDTQYF. The CDR3 DNA sequence: TGCGCCAGCAGCCCGAAACTAGCGGGGAACACAGATACGCAGTATTTT. V gene TRBV5-1 combines with J gene TRBJ2-3, with TRBD2 matching over 10 bases. The CDR3 runs to 16 residues. V was pared by 4 bases and J by 2 bases, with 7 bases of the junction left unmatched. Germline assignment: CDR1 SGHRS and CDR2 YFSETQ.

The sample holds many counts of this clonotype. The rearrangement links TRBV6-1 to TRBJ2-5, with 7 bases aligning to TRBD1. Germline values: CDR1 MNHNS, CDR2 SASEGT. CDR3 size: 17 residues. Trimming took 6 bases from V and 3 from J; bases not matched to a gene: 16. CDR3 in amino acids: CASSSRTGGQIKETQYF. In DNA form, the CDR3 reads TGTGCCAGCAGCTCCAGGACAGGCGGACAGATAAAAGAGACCCAGTACTTC.

This clonotype was seen many times. V usage is TRBV27 and J usage is TRBJ2-3; possible D gene TRBD2, 6 bases. The CDR3 runs to 14 residues. CDR1 and CDR2 (germline): MNHEY, SMNVEV (reference sequence). V gave up 6 bases and J gave up 1 base, with 11 bases separating them. CDR3 amino acids: CASSRGFRTDTQYF. CDR3 DNA sequence: TGTGCCAGCAGCCGGGGGTTTCGCACAGATACGCAGTATTTT.

At least ten counts were recorded for this clonotype. The V gene is TRBV5-6, the J gene TRBJ2-5; D remains ambiguous. The CDR3 is 11 residues long. CDR1 is SGHDT, CDR2 YYEEEE, per germline. The V gene lost 0 bases and the J gene lost 5 bases, with 2 bases spanning the gap. CDR3: CASSLDETQYF. CDR3 DNA: TGTGCCAGCAGCTTGGATGAGACCCAGTACTTC.

As to this clonotype: This could be a read error, since a much larger clone is one nucleotide away. The V call is TRBV5-1, the J call TRBJ2-2, with D possibly being TRBD1 or TRBD2 (5 bases each). CDR3 length equals 15 residues. Germline assignment: CDR1 SGHRS and CDR2 YFSETQ. CDR3 in DNA: TGCGCCAGCAGTCCTGAGGGGAGAAACACCGGGGATCTGTTTTTT. Translated: CASSPEGRNTGDLFF. Together with reference TRBV5-1 and TRBJ2-2, the CDR3 gives the full variable domain: KAGVTQTPRYLIKTRGQQVTLSCSPISGHRSVSWYQQTPGQGLQFLFEYFSETQRNKGNFPGRFSGRQFSNSRSEMNVSTLELGDSALYLCASSPEGRNTGDLFFGEGSRLTVL.

This CDR3 reads CSAPWTGNTDTQYF. The DNA for the CDR3 is TGCAGTGCTCCTTGGACAGGGAACACAGATACGCAGTATTTT. The rearrangement links TRBV20-1 to TRBJ2-3, with TRBD1 matching 8 bases. The junction had 6 bases not matched to a gene; V was cut back by 5 bases and J by 2 bases. Germline CDR1 is DFQATT and CDR2 is SNEGSKA (reference sequence). The CDR3 extends over 14 amino acids.

In its sample, this clonotype was seen a few times. The rearrangement links TRBV5-1 to TRBJ2-7; TRBD1 matches 7 bases. CDR3 length: 14 residues. V was clipped by 2 bases and J by 5 bases; unmatched bases: 7. Per the germline V gene, CDR1 is SGHRS and CDR2 is YFSETQ. In DNA form, the CDR3 reads TGCGCCAGCAGCTTCGGACAGGTGGGGAACGAGCAGTACTTC. It encodes CASSFGQVGNEQYF.

The table lists this clonotype with many counts. The rearrangement links TRBV20-1 to TRBJ2-5; 7 bases map to TRBD2. V lost 1 base to trimming and J lost 7 bases; unmatched junction nucleotides: 9. The CDR3 loop spans 14 amino acids. Germline assignment: CDR1 DFQATT and CDR2 SNEGSKA (reference sequence). CDR3 in amino acids: CSARARRGGGTQYF. The CDR3 nucleotides are TGCAGTGCTAGAGCCCGACGCGGGGGAGGGACCCAGTACTTC.

This clonotype was seen many times. The chain joins TRBV4-1 to TRBJ1-5; a possible D gene is TRBD1 (5 bases). CDR1 and CDR2 (germline): MGHRA, YSYEKL. V was shortened by 0 bases and J by 9 bases, with 15 bases between the two germline ends. The CDR3 contains 15 residues. The chain's CDR3 is CASSQDGWGIWPQHF. Here the CDR3 DNA reads TGCGCCAGCAGCCAAGATGGTTGGGGCATTTGGCCCCAGCATTTT.

This clonotype was recorded at least ten times. V and J are TRBV5-1 and TRBJ2-7, with TRBD1 matching over 7 bases. Trimming at V came to 2 bases and at J to 0 bases, leaving 2 bases not matched to a gene. Germline-derived CDR1 and CDR2 are SGHRS and YFSETQ. The CDR3 totals 14 residues. The CDR3 coding sequence is TGCGCCAGCAGCTTTACAGGGGCCTCCTACGAGCAGTACTTC. Translation: CASSFTGASYEQYF.

This clonotype was counted many times. V and J are TRBV10-3 and TRBJ2-1; 16 nucleotides agree with TRBD2. Germline assignment: CDR1 ENHRY and CDR2 SYGVKD. V shed 7 bases, J shed 7 bases, and the junction held 4 bases outside the gene matches. There are 15 residues in the CDR3. CDR3 loop: CAITGTSGGANEQFF. The DNA of the CDR3 is TGTGCCATCACTGGGACTAGCGGGGGGGCGAATGAGCAGTTCTTC.

This clonotype has ten or more counts. The gene calls are TRBV5-1 and TRBJ2-2; 7 nucleotides line up with TRBD1. Losses at the gene ends were 0 bases for V and 4 bases for J; bases not matched to a gene: 3. The CDR3 has 15 residues. The germline V gene has CDR1 SGHRS and CDR2 YFSETQ. CDR3 sequence reads: CASSLGRTGTGELFF. The CDR3 coding sequence is TGCGCCAGCAGCTTGGGGCGGACAGGCACCGGGGAGCTGTTTTTT.